This entry features one TCR beta chain sequence. The data originate from a study of OX40 agonist ivuxolimab in advanced cancers. Study-level background: Patients enrolled in dose escalation were diagnosed with hepatocellular carcinoma, melanoma, renal cell or head and neck cancer. Participants, 82.7% male, averaged roughly 59 years of age, ranging from 23 to 79.

TCRdb keeps only in-frame clones here, not all; method: immunoSEQ multiplex PCR. Among about 88,000 clones listed, roughly 85% were seen once. Trimming pared 2 bases from V and 1 base from J, leaving 8 bases between. The CDR3 is 14 residues long. The germline CDR1 and CDR2 sequences are KGHSH and LQKENI. Excluded were patients having autoimmune disease history or systemic immunosuppression. The sequence was obtained from an adult with an advanced solid tumor such as melanoma, head and neck, liver or kidney cancer. The sample here was CD4+ or CD8+ T cells sorted from blood, taken in a trial of the OX40 agonist ivuxolimab. V and J are TRBV18 and TRBJ1-1; D remains ambiguous. The CDR3 loop is CASSPVRSNTEAFF. In nucleotides, the CDR3 is TGTGCCAGCTCACCAGTTAGGTCGAACACTGAAGCTTTCTTT.